The T cell receptor beta chain described here comes from a study of cytomegalovirus exposure and HLA in healthy donors. General observations from the study: Reports indicate that TCR beta sequences accurately predicted the HLA-A and HLA-B alleles of most subjects. Among CMV-associated TCR beta chains, most appeared HLA-restricted in a later analysis. Roughly uniform depth of sequencing across donors was assumed in presence/absence analyses.

Note on this clone: What it binds is unknown.

Primers for the PCR totalled 60 Vbeta and 13 Jbeta. The protocol was immunoSEQ multiplex PCR, while the TCRdb copy is restricted to in-frame clones and leaves out a portion. The sample contains 85,000 to 130,000 clones, over 60% of which appear only once. Each donor was nominally healthy when sampled (though unrecorded immune exposures were likely). The CDR3 spans 13 residues. V dropped 3 bases and J dropped 5 bases, with 12 bases sitting between them. The V gene's germline CDR1 is GTSNPN and CDR2 SVGIG (reference sequence). This clonotype was obtained from a female donor in good health and CMV-seropositive. The chain joins TRBV30 to TRBJ2-3, with TRBD2 as a possible D gene (6 bases). What was sequenced was PBMCs. DNA of the CDR3: TGTGCCTGGAGCGGGAGTGGGAAAGATACGCAGTATTTT. This encodes CAWSGSGKDTQYF. Full variable domain (rest looked up from reference TRBV30 and TRBJ2-3): SQTIHQWPATLVQPVGSPLSLECTVEGTSNPNLYWYRQAAGRGLQLLFYSVGIGQISSEVPQNLSASRPQDRQFILSSKKLLLSDSGFYLCAWSGSGKDTQYFGPGTRLTVL.